A single sample gave rise to the 8 T cell receptor beta chains below, sequenced in a study of T cell repertoires in cytomegalovirus infection. TCRdb itself ran the reads through MiXCR, one entry per CDR3 protein. Of some 680,000 distinct CDR3 sequences listed, 35% to 45% were seen once; the top ten hold roughly 2.8%. The source material was PBMCs. These receptors were collected from a human donor in good health (CMV status not recorded). Some clones in this sample may be carry-over from other donors' samples.

This clonotype was counted a few times. The chain has TRBV28 and TRBJ1-1; TRBD1 matches at 10 bases. Germline loops: CDR1 MDHEN, CDR2 SYDVKM. The CDR3 contains 14 residues. The junction had 4 bases not matched to a gene; V was cut back by 2 bases and J by 7 bases. The CDR3, as DNA: TGTGCCAGCAGTTTACCGGGACAGGGGATTGAAGCTTTCTTT. Translating it yields CASSLPGQGIEAFF.

This chain uses TRBV4-1 with TRBJ1-4; D is undetermined. Deletions cut 1 base from V and 0 bases from J, with 9 bases between. The CDR3 spans 16 residues. Germline V gene sequence: CDR1 MGHRA, CDR2 YSYEKL. CDR3: CASSQVPTATNEKLFF. CDR3 in DNA: TGCGCCAGCAGCCAAGTCCCGACGGCAACTAATGAAAAACTGTTTTTT.

This chain connects TRBV11-2 to TRBJ2-3; TRBD1 aligns across 7 bases. The CDR3 totals 12 residues. Germline lookup yields CDR1 SGHAT and CDR2 FQNNGV. V shed 5 bases and J 8 bases; nucleotides not matched to a gene: 4. CDR3: CASSPWDSTQYF. DNA for the CDR3: TGTGCCAGCAGCCCATGGGACAGTACGCAGTATTTT. Full variable domain (outside the CDR3, taken from reference TRBV11-2 and TRBJ2-3): EAGVAQSPRYKIIEKRQSVAFWCNPISGHATLYWYQQILGQGPKLLIQFQNNGVVDDSQLPKDRFSAERLKGVDSTLKIQPAKLEDSAVYLCASSPWDSTQYFGPGTRLTVL.

The chain joins TRBV5-1 to TRBJ2-5; D is uncertain. V lost 1 base to trimming and J lost 3 bases, with 7 bases between them. Germline V gives CDR1 SGHRS, CDR2 YFSETQ. The CDR3 consists of 13 residues. CDR3 DNA sequence: TGCGCCAGCAGCTTGCACGGAAAAGAGACCCAGTACTTC. Its protein is CASSLHGKETQYF.

The chain joins TRBV29-1 to TRBJ1-2; TRBD1 might be the D (5 bases). Germline CDR1 and CDR2: SQVTM and ANQGSEA. V lost 6 bases to trimming and J lost 0 bases, with 11 bases between them. The CDR3 covers 13 residues. The CDR3 region is CSVQETSNYGYTF. Here the CDR3 DNA reads TGCAGCGTACAGGAGACTTCTAACTATGGCTACACCTTC.

The J gene is TRBJ1-2, the V gene TRBV4-1, with D maybe TRBD1 (6 bases). CDR1 is MGHRA and CDR2 is YSYEKL in the germline V gene. Trimming pared 3 bases from V and 1 base from J, leaving 12 bases between. The CDR3 totals 15 residues. CDR3 in amino acids: CASSQSGQHNYGYTF. CDR3 in DNA: TGCGCCAGCAGCCAGTCGGGACAACATAACTATGGCTACACCTTC.

On this clonotype: The conserved phenylalanine or tryptophan is not found at the CDR3 terminus, so this likely reflects a read error. The rearrangement joins TRBV12-3 or TRBV12-4 to TRBJ2-4, with D unresolved. The CDR3 runs to 13 residues. V was cut by 6 bases and J by 0 bases, with 6 bases left in between. The DNA of the CDR3 is TGTGCCAGCAGCTCCATAGCCAAAAACATTCAGTACTGC. This gives the protein CASSSIAKNIQYC.

A word on this clonotype: A much larger clone differs by one base, so this may be a read error. The rearrangement joins TRBV7-8 to TRBJ2-2; TRBD1 or TRBD2 may be the D gene (6 bases each). CDR3 length: 19 residues. The germline V gene encodes CDR1 SGHVS and CDR2 FQNEAQ. The CDR3, as DNA: TGTACCAGCAGCTTAGCGGCAAGGGGGGAGTGGAGGTACACCGGGGAGCTGTTTTTT. Amino acid sequence: CTSSLAARGEWRYTGELFF.